This TCR beta chain was sequenced for a study of cytomegalovirus exposure and HLA in healthy donors. Study results and limitations: Accounts indicate the classifier identified cytomegalovirus status with strong specificity and sensitivity. The study flagged fewer than 200 TCR beta chains as cytomegalovirus-associated.

The protocol was immunoSEQ multiplex PCR, while the TCRdb copy is restricted to in-frame clones and leaves out a portion. Of under 250,000 clones listed, around 78% are singletons. The V end was cut by 3 bases, the J end by 1 base, with 12 bases between. CDR1 is MNHEY and CDR2 is SMNVEV in the germline V gene (reference sequence). The CDR3 contains 15 residues. In the case of this clone: Its antigen remains unknown.

This TCR was sampled from a woman aged 18 to 35 in good health and CMV-seronegative. Sequences were obtained from PBMCs. The chain employs TRBV27 and TRBJ1-1; the D gene is possibly TRBD1 (6 bases). The CDR3 here is CASSFPGQPNTEAFF. The CDR3 nucleotides are TGTGCCAGCAGTTTCCCGGGACAACCGAACACTGAAGCTTTCTTT.